This T cell receptor (beta chain) comes out of a study of blood T cell repertoires in COVID-19. The overall study: The samples span acute and convalescent COVID-19 from the United States, Italy and Spain. PBMCs, B-cell-depleted T cells, or T cells provided the cDNA or gDNA that made up the material.

This clone came up once. The CDR3 extends over 11 amino acids. Per germline, CDR1 SGHVS and CDR2 FNYEAQ. V was shortened by 10 bases and J by 0 bases, with 4 bases between the two germline ends. Per the authors' pipeline: Estimation of nucleated cell counts was performed using reference gene primer amplification. Produced via immunoSEQ multiplex PCR; TCRdb's table is partial and in-frame only. The DNA was the basis for D and trimming; V, J and clone size are from that table. In the table there are about 140,000 clones, about 80% of which are singletons. The sequencing input was peripheral blood. V and J are TRBV7-6 and TRBJ1-3; D gene unclear. The source of this sequence is a woman aged 60-75 years with acute or convalescent COVID-19. CDR3 sequence: CATNSGNTIYF. Written as DNA, the CDR3 is TGTGCCACCAACTCTGGAAACACCATATATTTT.